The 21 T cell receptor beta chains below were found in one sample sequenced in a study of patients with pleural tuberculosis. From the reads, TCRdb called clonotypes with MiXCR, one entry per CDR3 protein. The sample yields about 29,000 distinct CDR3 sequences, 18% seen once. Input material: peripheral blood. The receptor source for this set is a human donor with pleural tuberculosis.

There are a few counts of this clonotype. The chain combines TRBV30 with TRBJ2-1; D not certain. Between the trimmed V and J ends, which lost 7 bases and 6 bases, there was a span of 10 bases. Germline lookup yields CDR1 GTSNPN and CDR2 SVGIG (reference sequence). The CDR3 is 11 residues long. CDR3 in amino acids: CASGVSNEQFF. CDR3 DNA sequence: TGTGCCTCCGGAGTCAGCAATGAGCAGTTCTTC.

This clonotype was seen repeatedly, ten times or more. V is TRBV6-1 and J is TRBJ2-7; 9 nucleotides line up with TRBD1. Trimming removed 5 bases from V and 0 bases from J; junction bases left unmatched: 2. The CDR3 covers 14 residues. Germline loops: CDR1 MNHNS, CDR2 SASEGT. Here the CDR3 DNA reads TGTGCCAGCAGTCCGGGACAGGGCTCCTACGAGCAGTACTTC. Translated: CASSPGQGSYEQYF.

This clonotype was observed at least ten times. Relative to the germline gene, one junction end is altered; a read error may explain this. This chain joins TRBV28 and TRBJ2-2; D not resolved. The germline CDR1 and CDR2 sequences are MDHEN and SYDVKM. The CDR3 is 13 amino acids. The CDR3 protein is CASSLSNTGELFF. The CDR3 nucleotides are TGTGCCAGCAGCTTATCGAACACCGGGGAGCTGTTTTTT.

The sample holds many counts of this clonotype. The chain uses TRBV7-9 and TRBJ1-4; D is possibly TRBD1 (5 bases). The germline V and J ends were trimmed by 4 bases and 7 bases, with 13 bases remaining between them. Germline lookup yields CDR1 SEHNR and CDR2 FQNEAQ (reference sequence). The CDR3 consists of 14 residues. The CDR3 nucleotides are TGTGCCAGCAGCTCCATAGAGAGGGGTGAAAAACTGTTTTTT. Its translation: CASSSIERGEKLFF.

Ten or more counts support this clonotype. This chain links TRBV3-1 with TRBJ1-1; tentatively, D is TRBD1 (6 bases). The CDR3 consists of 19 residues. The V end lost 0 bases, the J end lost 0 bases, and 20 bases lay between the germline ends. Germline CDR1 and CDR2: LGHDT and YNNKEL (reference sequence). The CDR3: CASSQDGQTGAVLNTEAFF. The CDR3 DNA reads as TGTGCCAGCAGCCAAGACGGTCAGACAGGCGCAGTATTGAACACTGAAGCTTTCTTT.

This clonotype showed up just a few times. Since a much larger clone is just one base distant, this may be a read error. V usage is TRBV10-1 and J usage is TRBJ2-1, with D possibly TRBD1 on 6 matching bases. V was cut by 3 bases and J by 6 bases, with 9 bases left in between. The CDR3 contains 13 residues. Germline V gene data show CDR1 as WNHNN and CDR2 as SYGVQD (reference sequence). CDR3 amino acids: CASSENRANEQFF. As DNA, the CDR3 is TGCGCCAGCAGTGAAAACAGGGCCAATGAGCAGTTCTTC.

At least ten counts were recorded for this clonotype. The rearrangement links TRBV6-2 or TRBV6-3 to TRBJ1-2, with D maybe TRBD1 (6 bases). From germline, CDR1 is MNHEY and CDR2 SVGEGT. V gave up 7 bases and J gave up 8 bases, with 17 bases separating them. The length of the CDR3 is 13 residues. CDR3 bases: TGTGCCAGCACCCACTCGGAGACAGGCGGCTACACCTTC. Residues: CASTHSETGGYTF.

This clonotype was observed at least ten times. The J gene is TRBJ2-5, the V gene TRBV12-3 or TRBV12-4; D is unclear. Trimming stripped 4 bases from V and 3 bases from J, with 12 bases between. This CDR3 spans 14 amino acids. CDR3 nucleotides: TGTGCCAGCAGTTCGTGGGGATTTGAAGAGACCCAGTACTTC. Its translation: CASSSWGFEETQYF.

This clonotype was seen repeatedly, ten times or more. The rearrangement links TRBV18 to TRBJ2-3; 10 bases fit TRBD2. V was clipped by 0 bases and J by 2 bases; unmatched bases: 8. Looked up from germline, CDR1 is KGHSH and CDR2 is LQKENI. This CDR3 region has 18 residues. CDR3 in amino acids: CASSPPRAGTSATDTQYF. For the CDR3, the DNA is TGTGCCAGCTCACCACCACGGGCGGGGACTAGCGCCACAGATACGCAGTATTTT.

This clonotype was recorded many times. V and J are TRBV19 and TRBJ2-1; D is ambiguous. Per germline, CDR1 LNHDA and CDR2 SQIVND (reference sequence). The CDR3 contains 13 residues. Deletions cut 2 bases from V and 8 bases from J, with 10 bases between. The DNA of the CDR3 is TGTGCCAGTAGTATAAAAAGAGCTCATGAGCAGTTCTTC. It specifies CASSIKRAHEQFF.

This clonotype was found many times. The chain's CDR3 is CASSLGGLNEQFF. The CDR3 DNA is TGTGCCAGCAGCTTAGGGGGGCTCAATGAGCAGTTCTTC. This rearrangement joins TRBV7-6 to TRBJ2-1, with TRBD1 as a possible D gene (6 bases). This CDR3 has 13 amino acids. Germline V gene lookup returns CDR1 SGHVS and CDR2 FNYEAQ. V gave up 1 base and J gave up 6 bases, with 7 bases separating them.

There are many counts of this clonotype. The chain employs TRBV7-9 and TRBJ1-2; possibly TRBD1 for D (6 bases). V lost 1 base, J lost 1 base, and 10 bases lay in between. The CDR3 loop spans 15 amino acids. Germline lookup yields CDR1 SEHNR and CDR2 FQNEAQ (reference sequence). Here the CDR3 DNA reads TGTGCCAGCAGCTTAGGGACAGACGTTAACTATGGCTACACCTTC. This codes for CASSLGTDVNYGYTF. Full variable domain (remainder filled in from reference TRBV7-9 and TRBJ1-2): DTGVSQNPRHKITKRGQNVTFRCDPISEHNRLYWYRQTLGQGPEFLTYFQNEAQLEKSRLLSDRFSAERPKGSFSTLEIQRTEQGDSAMYLCASSLGTDVNYGYTFGSGTRLTVV.

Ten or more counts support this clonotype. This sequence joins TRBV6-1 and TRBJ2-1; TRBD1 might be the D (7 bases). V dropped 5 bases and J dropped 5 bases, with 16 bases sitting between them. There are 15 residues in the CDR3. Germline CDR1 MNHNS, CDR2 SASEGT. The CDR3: CASSPRAGGNNEQFF. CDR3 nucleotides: TGTGCCAGCAGTCCCCGGGCAGGGGGGAACAATGAGCAGTTCTTC.

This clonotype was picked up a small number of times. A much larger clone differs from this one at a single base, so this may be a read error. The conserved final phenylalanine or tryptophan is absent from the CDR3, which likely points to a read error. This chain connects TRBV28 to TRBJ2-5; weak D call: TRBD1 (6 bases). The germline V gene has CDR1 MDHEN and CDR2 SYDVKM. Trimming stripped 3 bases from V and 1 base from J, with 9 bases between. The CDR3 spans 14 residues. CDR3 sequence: CASSLRGGQETQYS. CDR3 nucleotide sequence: TGTGCCAGCAGTTTGAGAGGGGGCCAAGAGACCCAGTACTCC.

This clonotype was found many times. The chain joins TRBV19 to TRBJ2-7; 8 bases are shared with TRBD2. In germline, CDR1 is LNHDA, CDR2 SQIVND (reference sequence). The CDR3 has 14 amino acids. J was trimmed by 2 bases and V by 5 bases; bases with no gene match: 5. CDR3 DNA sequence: TGTGCCAGTAGTGCCTCGGGACTAGCCTACGAGCAGTACTTC. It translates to CASSASGLAYEQYF.

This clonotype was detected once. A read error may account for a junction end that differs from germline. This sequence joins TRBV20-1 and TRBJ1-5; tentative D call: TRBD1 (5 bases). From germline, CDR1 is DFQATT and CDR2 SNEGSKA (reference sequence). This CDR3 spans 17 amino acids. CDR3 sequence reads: CSASGDGQGKGSQPQHF. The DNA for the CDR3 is TGCAGTGCTTCTGGGGACGGGCAGGGAAAGGGCAGTCAGCCCCAGCATTTC.

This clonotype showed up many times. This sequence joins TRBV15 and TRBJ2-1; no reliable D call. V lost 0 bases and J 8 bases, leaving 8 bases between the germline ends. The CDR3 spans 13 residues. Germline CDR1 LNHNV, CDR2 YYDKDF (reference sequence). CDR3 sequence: CATSRDRSDEQFF. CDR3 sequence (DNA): TGTGCCACCAGCAGAGATAGGTCGGATGAGCAGTTCTTC.

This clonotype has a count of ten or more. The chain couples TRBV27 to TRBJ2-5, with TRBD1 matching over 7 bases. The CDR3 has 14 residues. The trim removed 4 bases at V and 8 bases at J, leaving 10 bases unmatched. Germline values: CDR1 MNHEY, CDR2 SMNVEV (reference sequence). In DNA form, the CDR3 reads TGTGCCAGCAGTTCCCACGACAGGGCGGGTACCCAGTACTTC. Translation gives CASSSHDRAGTQYF.

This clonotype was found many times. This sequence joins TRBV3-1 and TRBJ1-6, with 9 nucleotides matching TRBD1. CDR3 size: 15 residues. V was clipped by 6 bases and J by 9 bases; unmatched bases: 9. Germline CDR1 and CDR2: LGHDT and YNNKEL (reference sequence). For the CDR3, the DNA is TGTGCCAGCAGTGCCGGACAGGGGAATGGTTCACCCCTCCACTTT. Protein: CASSAGQGNGSPLHF.

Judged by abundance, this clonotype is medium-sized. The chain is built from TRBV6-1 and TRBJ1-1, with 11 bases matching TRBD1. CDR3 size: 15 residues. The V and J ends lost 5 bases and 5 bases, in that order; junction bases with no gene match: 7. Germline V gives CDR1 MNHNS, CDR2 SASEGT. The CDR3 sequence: CASSRTGGQRTEAFF. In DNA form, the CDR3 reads TGTGCCAGCAGTCGGACAGGGGGCCAGAGAACTGAAGCTTTCTTT.

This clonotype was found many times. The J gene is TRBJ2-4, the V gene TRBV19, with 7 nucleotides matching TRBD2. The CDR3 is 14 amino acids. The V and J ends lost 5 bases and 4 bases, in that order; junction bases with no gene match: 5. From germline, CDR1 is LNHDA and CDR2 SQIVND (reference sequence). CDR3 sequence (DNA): TGTGCCAGTAGTCCCCGGCGGGGGAAAAACATTCAGTACTTC. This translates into CASSPRRGKNIQYF.